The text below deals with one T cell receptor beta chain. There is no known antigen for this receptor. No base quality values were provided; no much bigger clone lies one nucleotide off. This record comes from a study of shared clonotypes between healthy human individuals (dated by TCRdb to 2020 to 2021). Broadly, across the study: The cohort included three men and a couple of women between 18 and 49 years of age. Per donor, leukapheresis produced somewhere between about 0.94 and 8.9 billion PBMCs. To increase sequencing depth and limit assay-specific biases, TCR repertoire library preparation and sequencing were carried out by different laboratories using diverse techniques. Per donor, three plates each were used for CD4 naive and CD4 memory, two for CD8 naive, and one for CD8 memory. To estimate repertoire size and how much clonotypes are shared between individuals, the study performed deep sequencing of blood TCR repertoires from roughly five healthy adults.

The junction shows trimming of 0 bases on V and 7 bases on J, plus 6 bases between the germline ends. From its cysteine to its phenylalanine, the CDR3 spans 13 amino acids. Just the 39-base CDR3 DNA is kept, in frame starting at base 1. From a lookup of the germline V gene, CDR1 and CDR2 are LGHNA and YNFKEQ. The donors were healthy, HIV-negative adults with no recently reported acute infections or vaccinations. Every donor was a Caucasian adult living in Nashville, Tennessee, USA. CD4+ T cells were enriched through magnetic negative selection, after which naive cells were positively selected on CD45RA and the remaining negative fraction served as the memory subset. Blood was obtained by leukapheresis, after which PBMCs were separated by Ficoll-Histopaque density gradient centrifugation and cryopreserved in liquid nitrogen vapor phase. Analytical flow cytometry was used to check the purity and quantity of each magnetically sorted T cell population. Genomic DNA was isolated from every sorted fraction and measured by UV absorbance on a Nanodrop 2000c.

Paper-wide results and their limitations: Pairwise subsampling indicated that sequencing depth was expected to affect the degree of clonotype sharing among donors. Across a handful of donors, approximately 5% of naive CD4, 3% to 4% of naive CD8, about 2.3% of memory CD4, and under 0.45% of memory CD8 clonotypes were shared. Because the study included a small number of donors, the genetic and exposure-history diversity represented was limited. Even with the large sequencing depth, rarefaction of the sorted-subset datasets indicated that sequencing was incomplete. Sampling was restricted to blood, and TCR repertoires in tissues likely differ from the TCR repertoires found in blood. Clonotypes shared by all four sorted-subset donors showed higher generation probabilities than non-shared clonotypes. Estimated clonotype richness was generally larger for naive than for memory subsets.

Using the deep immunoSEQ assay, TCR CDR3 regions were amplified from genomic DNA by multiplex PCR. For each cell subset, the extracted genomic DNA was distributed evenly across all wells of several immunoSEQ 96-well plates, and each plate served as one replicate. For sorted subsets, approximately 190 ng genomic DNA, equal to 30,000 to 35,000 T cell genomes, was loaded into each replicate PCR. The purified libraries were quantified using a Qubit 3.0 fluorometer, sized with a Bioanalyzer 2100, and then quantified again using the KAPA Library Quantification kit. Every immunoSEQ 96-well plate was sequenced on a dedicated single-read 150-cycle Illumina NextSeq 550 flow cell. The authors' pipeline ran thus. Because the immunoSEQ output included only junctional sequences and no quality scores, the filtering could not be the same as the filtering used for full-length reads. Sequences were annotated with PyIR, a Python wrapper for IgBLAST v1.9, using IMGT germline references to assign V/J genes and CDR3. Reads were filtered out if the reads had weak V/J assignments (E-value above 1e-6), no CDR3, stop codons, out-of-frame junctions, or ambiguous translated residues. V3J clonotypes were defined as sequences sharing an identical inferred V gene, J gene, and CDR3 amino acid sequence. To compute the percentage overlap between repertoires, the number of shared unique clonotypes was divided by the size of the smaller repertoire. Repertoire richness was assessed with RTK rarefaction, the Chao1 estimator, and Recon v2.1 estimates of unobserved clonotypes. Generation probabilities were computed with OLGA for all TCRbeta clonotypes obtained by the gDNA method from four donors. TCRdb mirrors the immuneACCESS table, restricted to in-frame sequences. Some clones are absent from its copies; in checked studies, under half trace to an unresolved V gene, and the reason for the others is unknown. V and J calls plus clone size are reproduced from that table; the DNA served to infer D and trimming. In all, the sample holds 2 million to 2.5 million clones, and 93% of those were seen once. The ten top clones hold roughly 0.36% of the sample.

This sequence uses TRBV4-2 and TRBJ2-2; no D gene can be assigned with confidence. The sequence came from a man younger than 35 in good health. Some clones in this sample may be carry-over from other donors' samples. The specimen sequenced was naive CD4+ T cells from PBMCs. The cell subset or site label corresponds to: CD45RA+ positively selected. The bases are TGTGCCAGCAGCCAAGAGTCACTCGGGGAGCTGTTTTTT. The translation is CASSQESLGELFF.